Sequencing of this TCR beta chain was carried out in a study of blood T cell repertoires in COVID-19. As for the study in general: Acute and convalescent COVID-19 samples came from the United States, Italy and Spain. PBMCs, B-cell-depleted T cells, or T cells were the source of the cDNA or gDNA that made up the material.

Seattle patient enrollment occurred during active infection, with longitudinal follow-up thereafter. Trimming removed 5 bases from V and 9 bases from J; junction bases left unmatched: 12. This CDR3 contains 15 residues. Per the germline V gene, CDR1 is SGHVS and CDR2 is FNYEAQ. The repertoire was sequenced with immunoSEQ multiplex PCR; TCRdb's copy has only in-frame clones and lacks some. The sample holds fewer than 350,000 clones, 80% to 95% seen once. The sample was peripheral blood. This clonotype originated in a woman aged 25 to 39 with COVID-19, enrolled during active disease. The chain has TRBV7-6 and TRBJ2-4; 8 positions match TRBD2. CDR3 in amino acids: CASSPAGVLAGIQYF. CDR3 bases: TGTGCCAGCAGCCCAGCGGGAGTACTGGCGGGCATTCAGTACTTC.